Each of the 14 T cell receptor beta chains below was sequenced from the same sample in a study of shared clonotypes between healthy human individuals. Sequencing was performed with immunoSEQ multiplex PCR; in TCRdb, only in-frame clones are kept and a portion is missing. The sample consists of about 510,000 clones, roughly 79% of them appearing once. The sequenced sample was PBMCs. These TCRs come from a woman aged 40 to 50 in good health. Some clones in this sample may be carry-over from other donors' samples.

The chain couples TRBV30 to TRBJ2-1, with 11 bases identical to TRBD2. J gave up 7 bases and V 4 bases, and 6 bases lay outside the gene matches. Germline V gene lookup returns CDR1 GTSNPN and CDR2 SVGIG (reference sequence). The length of the CDR3 is 14 residues. The CDR3 bases are TGTGCCTGGACCCTAGCGGGGGGTAGGAATGAGCAGTTCTTC. Translation gives CAWTLAGGRNEQFF.

V is TRBV7-2 and J is TRBJ2-5, with D unclear. The ends were cut back, 2 bases at V and 0 bases at J, with 7 bases in the middle. In germline, CDR1 is SGHTA, CDR2 FQGNSA. There are 14 residues in the CDR3. CDR3 sequence reads: CASSLRSYQETQYF. In DNA, the CDR3 is TGTGCCAGCAGCTTAAGGTCATACCAAGAGACCCAGTACTTC.

The chain couples TRBV18 to TRBJ1-5; the D gene is possibly TRBD1 (5 bases). CDR3 length equals 16 residues. Germline V CDR1 and CDR2: KGHSH, LQKENI. Trimming removed 3 bases from V and 6 bases from J, with 18 bases in between. CDR3 residues: CASSPQTDQGIQPQHF. The CDR3 DNA sequence: TGTGCCAGCTCACCTCAGACGGATCAGGGCATTCAGCCCCAGCATTTT.

This chain connects TRBV7-9 to TRBJ2-7; the D is unclear. Germline V gene data show CDR1 as SEHNR and CDR2 as FQNEAQ (reference sequence). This CDR3 comprises 13 residues. The ends were cut back, 0 bases at V and 5 bases at J, with 8 bases in the middle. The CDR3 DNA reads TGTGCCAGCAGCTTAGCAGGGCAGGACGAGCAGTACTTC. It yields the protein CASSLAGQDEQYF.

The chain has TRBV5-1 and TRBJ2-7, with 12 bases matching TRBD2. CDR1 is SGHRS, CDR2 YFSETQ, per germline. Trimming took 5 bases from V and 2 from J; bases not matched to a gene: 8. CDR3 size: 16 residues. CDR3 DNA: TGCGCCAGCAGATTTCCTAGCGGGAGGGCCCCCTACGAGCAGTACTTC. Its translation: CASRFPSGRAPYEQYF.

The chain joins TRBV30 to TRBJ2-2, with D tentatively TRBD2 (6 bases). The CDR3 contains 16 residues. Trimming took off 3 bases at V and 3 bases at J, with 17 bases between the two ends. Germline-derived CDR1 and CDR2 are GTSNPN and SVGIG (reference sequence). The CDR3 is CAWRNPSDGDTGELFF. The CDR3, as DNA: TGTGCCTGGAGGAATCCTAGCGACGGGGACACCGGGGAGCTGTTTTTT.

In its sample, this clone was seen once. This sequence joins TRBV28 and TRBJ2-2; D gene ambiguous. Germline V gene lookup returns CDR1 MDHEN and CDR2 SYDVKM. The CDR3 has 15 amino acids. The ends were cut back, 5 bases at V and 6 bases at J, with 16 bases in the middle. CDR3 in amino acids: CASSVFGLGPGELFF. CDR3 in DNA: TGTGCCAGCAGTGTTTTTGGGCTAGGACCCGGGGAGCTGTTTTTT.

The genes are TRBV25-1 and TRBJ2-1; D gene ambiguous. In germline, CDR1 is MGHDK, CDR2 SYGVNS. The CDR3 consists of 13 residues. The V gene lost 1 base and the J gene lost 7 bases, with 8 bases spanning the gap. The CDR3 DNA follows: TGTGCCAGCAGTGAATTTGGGAAGAATGAGCAGTTCTTC. Translating it yields CASSEFGKNEQFF.

V usage is TRBV5-1 and J usage is TRBJ1-2, with unresolved D. Trimming removed 0 bases from V and 7 bases from J, with 16 bases in between. Germline CDR1 and CDR2: SGHRS and YFSETQ. CDR3 length equals 15 residues. The CDR3 sequence: CASSLVAGVHFGYTF. CDR3 nucleotides: TGCGCCAGCAGCTTGGTGGCCGGCGTGCATTTTGGCTACACCTTC.

In its sample, this clone was seen a few times. The chain couples TRBV5-8 to TRBJ1-4, with 10 bases matching TRBD1. CDR1 and CDR2 from the germline V gene are SGHTS and YDEGEE. The CDR3 loop spans 16 amino acids. The trim removed 4 bases at V and 5 bases at J, leaving 8 bases unmatched. CDR3 in DNA: TGTGCCAGCAGCCGCGGACAGGGGGGGAGGAATGAAAAACTGTTTTTT. Translated, it gives CASSRGQGGRNEKLFF.

The CDR3 loop is CASGGPNTDTQYF. The CDR3 nucleotides read TGTGCCAGCGGAGGGCCTAACACAGATACGCAGTATTTT. The genes are TRBV28 and TRBJ2-3; D is perhaps TRBD2 (6 bases). The CDR3 sequence is 13 residues long. Trimming pared 8 bases from V and 2 bases from J, leaving 11 bases between. Germline V CDR1 and CDR2: MDHEN, SYDVKM.

As regards this clone: Other DNA sequences in this sample translate to the same CDR3. The chain couples TRBV5-1 to TRBJ2-2, with D unresolved. The CDR3 runs 12 residues. Germline CDR1 SGHRS, CDR2 YFSETQ. V shed 5 bases and J shed 3 bases, with 5 bases lying between them. The CDR3 loop reads CASRRDTGELFF. CDR3 in DNA: TGCGCCAGCAGACGAGACACCGGGGAGCTGTTTTTT.

The genes are TRBV10-2 and TRBJ2-1; no reliable D call. V lost 0 bases and J 0 bases, leaving 15 bases between the germline ends. Germline values: CDR1 WSHSY, CDR2 SAAADI. The CDR3 is made up of 18 amino acids. CDR3 DNA: TGCGCCAGCAGTGAGTCACTCTTTACCCCCAGCTCCTACAATGAGCAGTTCTTC. It specifies CASSESLFTPSSYNEQFF.

This clone appeared a few times. This chain connects TRBV19 to TRBJ1-2; D may be TRBD1 (5 bases). The CDR3 loop spans 14 amino acids. The V gene's germline CDR1 is LNHDA and CDR2 SQIVND (reference sequence). Trimming removed 5 bases at V and 7 bases at J, with 17 bases between. The CDR3 region is CASSPQTEYGGYTF. Written as DNA, the CDR3 is TGTGCCAGTAGTCCACAGACAGAGTACGGTGGCTACACCTTC.